A selection of T cell receptor beta chains follows, all from one sample in a study of OX40 agonist ivuxolimab in advanced cancers. Repertoires were generated with immunoSEQ multiplex PCR, while TCRdb's copy carries only in-frame clones and drops some. The sample lists approximately 60,000 clones; over 65% were seen once. Sequenced here: CD4+ or CD8+ T cells sorted from blood, sampled in a trial of the OX40 agonist ivuxolimab. The receptor source for this set is an adult with an advanced solid tumor such as melanoma, head and neck, liver or kidney cancer. Both conserved end residues are part of each CDR3. The order of the fields is D gene, J gene, V gene, clone size, CDR3 protein, CDR3 DNA. A D gene is named only where the DNA matches it firmly. Rows give clone size only sometimes, using once, few, many, or a class for an expanded clone.

>NA|TRBJ2-7|TRBV9|NA
CASSVQGSGEQYF
TGTGCCAGCAGCGTCCAGGGATCTGGCGAGCAGTACTTC
>NA|TRBJ2-7|TRBV7-2|NA
CASSPNRVEQYF
TGTGCCAGCAGCCCAAACAGGGTCGAGCAGTACTTC
>NA|TRBJ2-2|TRBV29-1|NA
CSVESLSTGELFF
TGCAGCGTTGAAAGTTTGAGCACCGGGGAGCTGTTTTTT
>NA|TRBJ2-7|TRBV6-1|NA
CASSTDRYEQYF
TGTGCCAGCAGTACCGACAGATACGAGCAGTACTTC
>TRBD1|TRBJ2-1|TRBV7-3|NA
CASSPTTGGKLFF
TGTGCCAGCAGCCCAACGACAGGGGGAAAACTGTTCTTC
>NA|TRBJ1-2|TRBV6-5|NA
CASSYRPDYGYTF
TGTGCCAGCAGTTACCGGCCGGACTATGGCTACACCTTC
>TRBD1|TRBJ2-2|TRBV9|NA
CASSAQGGPGELFF
TGTGCCAGCAGCGCACAGGGGGGCCCCGGGGAGCTGTTTTTT
>NA|TRBJ2-5|TRBV9|NA
CASSPRAGSGGTQYF
TGTGCCAGCAGCCCCCGAGCGGGCTCCGGCGGGACCCAGTACTTC
>NA|TRBJ1-1|TRBV6-4|NA
CASSLTSNTEAFF
TGTGCCAGCAGCCTGACCTCGAACACTGAAGCTTTCTTT
>NA|TRBJ2-1|TRBV6-1|NA
CASSNSPRGYNEQFF
TGTGCCAGCAGTAACAGCCCGAGAGGCTACAATGAGCAGTTCTTC
>NA|TRBJ2-3|TRBV27|NA
CASSLLRGDTQYF
TGTGCCAGCAGTTTATTAAGAGGAGATACGCAGTATTTT
>NA|TRBJ1-2|TRBV28|once
CASSFLGVGYTF
TGTGCCAGCAGTTTTTTAGGGGTCGGCTACACCTTC
>NA|TRBJ1-2|TRBV6-1|NA
CASSLFEGAGYGYTF
TGTGCCAGCAGTCTTTTTGAGGGCGCCGGCTATGGCTACACCTTC
>TRBD1|TRBJ2-1|TRBV28|NA
CASSLIGTGYNEQFF
TGTGCCAGCAGTTTAATCGGGACAGGCTACAATGAGCAGTTCTTC
>NA|TRBJ1-2|TRBV7-2|NA
CASSLGGNYGYTF
TGTGCCAGCAGCTTAGGGGGGAACTATGGCTACACCTTC
>TRBD1|TRBJ2-1|TRBV19|NA
CASTHQTGNYNEQFF
TGTGCCAGTACCCACCAGACAGGGAATTACAATGAGCAGTTCTTC
>NA|TRBJ2-7|TRBV19|NA
CASSISKYEQYF
TGTGCCAGTAGTATTTCTAAATACGAGCAGTACTTC
>TRBD1|TRBJ2-3|TRBV5-1|NA
CASTTGVRNTQYF
TGCGCCAGCACGACAGGGGTTCGGAATACGCAGTATTTT
>TRBD2|TRBJ2-7|TRBV11-3|NA
CASSAAGLAGGKQYF
TGTGCCAGCAGCGCGGCAGGACTAGCGGGAGGGAAGCAGTACTTC
>NA|TRBJ1-1|TRBV7-2|NA
CASSPWRGNPTEAFF
TGTGCCAGCAGCCCGTGGAGGGGAAACCCCACTGAAGCTTTCTTT
>TRBD2|TRBJ2-5|TRBV29-1|few
CSVEDLDSGMSETQYF
TGCAGCGTTGAAGATCTGGATAGCGGGATGTCAGAGACCCAGTACTTC
>NA|TRBJ2-3|TRBV5-1|NA
CASTIGISTDTQYF
TGCGCCAGCACAATTGGAATTTCCACAGATACGCAGTATTTT
>NA|TRBJ2-2|TRBV2|NA
CASSGQNTGELFF
TGTGCCAGCAGTGGACAGAACACCGGGGAGCTGTTTTTT
>TRBD1|TRBJ1-6|TRBV27|NA
CASRTGVSVSPLHF
TGTGCCAGCAGAACAGGGGTCTCCGTATCACCCCTCCACTTT
>TRBD1|TRBJ1-1|TRBV25-1|NA
CASSTGVTEAFF
TGTGCCAGCAGCACAGGGGTCACTGAAGCTTTCTTT
>TRBD2|TRBJ2-7|TRBV4-1|NA
CASSHWPVGGRSSYEQYF
TGCGCCAGCAGCCACTGGCCGGTAGGCGGGAGAAGCTCCTACGAGCAGTACTTC
>NA|TRBJ2-7|TRBV6-6|NA
CASSYGTYYEQYF
TGTGCCAGCAGTTACGGGACCTACTACGAGCAGTACTTC
>TRBD1|TRBJ2-3|TRBV27|NA
CASSPQGARPDTQYF
TGTGCCAGCAGTCCACAGGGGGCTCGACCAGATACGCAGTATTTT
>TRBD1|TRBJ1-3|TRBV18|NA
CASHGQDLRGNTIYF
TGTGCCAGCCACGGACAGGACCTGCGGGGAAACACCATATATTTT
>NA|TRBJ1-4|TRBV2|NA
CASRPGVNNEKLFF
TGTGCCAGCAGGCCCGGGGTTAATAATGAAAAACTGTTTTTT
>NA|TRBJ2-7|TRBV6-5|NA
CASSYSGVPPYEQYF
TGTGCCAGCAGTTACTCGGGGGTACCCCCCTACGAGCAGTACTTC
>NA|TRBJ2-6|TRBV29-1|few
CSVRGGLSSGANVLTF
TGCAGCGTTAGGGGGGGCTTGAGCTCTGGGGCCAACGTCCTGACTTTC
>NA|TRBJ2-1|TRBV7-2|NA
CASSLGESEQFF
TGTGCCAGCAGCTTGGGGGAAAGTGAGCAGTTCTTC
>TRBD2|TRBJ2-2|TRBV10-3|NA
CAISDGGANTGELFF
TGTGCCATCAGTGATGGGGGGGCGAACACCGGGGAGCTGTTTTTT
>NA|TRBJ1-2|TRBV5-6|NA
CASSFRSTRGYYGYTF
TGTGCCAGCAGCTTTCGGTCCACCCGGGGGTACTATGGCTACACCTTC
>NA|TRBJ2-1|TRBV29-1|NA
CGGRNRPNNEQFF
TGCGGGGGGCGAAACCGGCCGAACAATGAGCAGTTCTTC
>NA|TRBJ2-7|TRBV11-3|NA
CASSLAGAEQYF
TGTGCCAGCAGCTTAGCTGGGGCCGAGCAGTACTTC
>TRBD2|TRBJ2-3|TRBV5-1|NA
CASSHNPGLAGVRSTDTQYF
TGCGCCAGCAGCCACAACCCGGGACTAGCGGGAGTCCGTAGCACAGATACGCAGTATTTT
>NA|TRBJ2-3|TRBV30|NA
CAWSPGPSTDTQYF
TGTGCCTGGAGTCCTGGTCCTAGCACAGATACGCAGTATTTT
>NA|TRBJ2-7|TRBV2|NA
CASSDNLAGPESNEQYF
TGTGCCAGCAGTGACAATTTGGCGGGACCAGAGTCTAACGAGCAGTACTTC
>NA|TRBJ2-3|TRBV5-1|NA
CASSAGRLIGTDTQYF
TGCGCCAGCAGCGCCGGGCGTCTAATTGGCACAGATACGCAGTATTTT
>NA|TRBJ2-4|TRBV11-2|NA
CASSYERDIQYF
TGTGCCAGCAGCTACGAGAGGGACATTCAGTACTTC
>NA|TRBJ2-4|TRBV11-3|NA
CASSLEWDIQYF
TGTGCCAGCAGCTTAGAATGGGACATTCAGTACTTC